Presented here are 23 T cell receptor beta chains from one specimen sequenced in a study of blood T cell repertoires in COVID-19. Generated by immunoSEQ multiplex PCR, the TCRdb table keeps only in-frame clones and is missing some. The table has approximately 350,000 clones, roughly 90% seen once. Source material: peripheral blood. The receptor set was obtained from a woman in her 70s with COVID-19, enrolled during active disease.

J is TRBJ1-4 and V is TRBV28; 9 bases align to TRBD1. The V gene end was trimmed by 6 bases and the J gene end by 7 bases; junction bases not matched to a gene: 9. The CDR3 loop spans 15 amino acids. Per the germline V gene, CDR1 is MDHEN and CDR2 is SYDVKM. DNA for the CDR3: TGTGCCAGCAGCCCGCCGGGACAGGGTGGTGAAAAACTGTTTTTT. Translation: CASSPPGQGGEKLFF.

The CDR3 is CASSLGQGGYEQYF. The CDR3 nucleotides read TGTGCCAGCAGCCTGGGACAGGGAGGGTACGAGCAGTACTTC. The V gene is TRBV3-1 (or the pseudogene TRBV3-2), the J gene TRBJ2-7; 9 nucleotides agree with TRBD1. Germline-derived CDR1 and CDR2 are LGHDT and YNNKEL (reference sequence). The CDR3 extends over 14 amino acids. The junction had 5 bases not matched to a gene; V was cut back by 4 bases and J by 4 bases.

The chain has TRBV5-1 and TRBJ2-1; D gene uncertain. The germline V and J ends were trimmed by 0 bases and 3 bases, with 13 bases remaining between them. CDR1 SGHRS and CDR2 YFSETQ come from the germline V gene. CDR3 size: 16 residues. Here the CDR3 DNA reads TGCGCCAGCAGCTTGGTGGGCACGCTGGGCTACAATGAGCAGTTCTTC. Protein: CASSLVGTLGYNEQFF. Full variable domain (missing parts from reference TRBV5-1 and TRBJ2-1): KAGVTQTPRYLIKTRGQQVTLSCSPISGHRSVSWYQQTPGQGLQFLFEYFSETQRNKGNFPGRFSGRQFSNSRSEMNVSTLELGDSALYLCASSLVGTLGYNEQFFGPGTRLTVL.

The V and J genes are TRBV7-9 and TRBJ2-7; D gene unclear. The CDR3 totals 14 residues. Germline V gene data show CDR1 as SEHNR and CDR2 as FQNEAQ (reference sequence). Trimming removed 1 base at V and 1 base at J, with 8 bases between. The CDR3 DNA reads as TGTGCCAGCAGCTTAGACAGCATATCCTACGAGCAGTACTTC. This sequence encodes CASSLDSISYEQYF.

The gene calls are TRBV4-3 and TRBJ2-7; possibly TRBD2 for D (5 bases). The ends were cut back, 0 bases at V and 2 bases at J, with 14 bases in the middle. Per germline, CDR1 LGHNA and CDR2 YSLEER. This CDR3 spans 16 amino acids. The CDR3, as DNA: TGCGCCAGCAGCCAAGATCTGGACGACGGGGCCTACGAGCAGTACTTC. It encodes CASSQDLDDGAYEQYF.

V gene TRBV5-4 combines with J gene TRBJ1-2, with 9 bases identical to TRBD1. The CDR3 is 15 residues long. With 4 bases clipped from V and 7 bases from J, the junction kept 11 bases outside the gene matches. Germline V gene lookup returns CDR1 SGHNT and CDR2 YYREEE (reference sequence). CDR3 nucleotides: TGTGCCAGCAGCCGATCGGGACAGGGTCCCTTTGGCTACACCTTC. It encodes CASSRSGQGPFGYTF.

The chain carries TRBV7-9 and TRBJ1-6; D gene uncertain. The CDR3 has 16 residues. V lost 5 bases and J 6 bases, leaving 17 bases between the germline ends. In germline, CDR1 is SEHNR, CDR2 FQNEAQ (reference sequence). CDR3 amino acids: CASSRGRPASNSPLHF. For the CDR3, the DNA is TGTGCCAGCAGCCGCGGGCGGCCAGCCAGTAATTCACCCCTCCACTTT. The full variable domain, in which reference TRBV7-9 and TRBJ1-6 provide the parts outside the CDR3, is DTGVSQNPRHKITKRGQNVTFRCDPISEHNRLYWYRQTLGQGPEFLTYFQNEAQLEKSRLLSDRFSAERPKGSFSTLEIQRTEQGDSAMYLCASSRGRPASNSPLHFGNGTRLTVT.

The V and J genes are TRBV24-1 and TRBJ1-2; 10 bases map to TRBD1. Germline loops: CDR1 KGHDR, CDR2 SFDVKD. CDR3 size: 14 residues. Trimming cost V 6 bases and J 2 bases; bases outside gene matches: 2. The CDR3 sequence: CATSLGQGNYGYTF. The CDR3 DNA sequence: TGTGCCACCAGTTTGGGACAGGGGAACTATGGCTACACCTTC.

As DNA, the CDR3 is TGCGCCAGCAGCACACTACCCGGGACTAGCGGGGTGACTAGCACAGATACGCAGTATTTT. It specifies CASSTLPGTSGVTSTDTQYF. This rearrangement joins TRBV5-1 to TRBJ2-3; TRBD2 matches 13 bases. CDR1 and CDR2 (germline): SGHRS, YFSETQ. The junction had 14 bases not matched to a gene; V was cut back by 4 bases and J by 0 bases. This CDR3 comprises 20 residues.

In nucleotides, the CDR3 is TGTGCCAGTAGTGAGTCCCCGAGCACTGAAGCTTTCTTT. This gives the protein CASSESPSTEAFF. The rearrangement joins TRBV19 to TRBJ1-1; D is ambiguous. There are 13 residues in the CDR3. Germline V CDR1 and CDR2: LNHDA, SQIVND (reference sequence). Trimming pared 5 bases from V and 4 bases from J, leaving 11 bases between.

This chain links TRBV6-2 or TRBV6-3 with TRBJ2-5; TRBD2 agrees at 16 bases. Unmatched junction bases numbered 3, after V lost 4 bases and J lost 4 bases. Germline values: CDR1 MNHEY, CDR2 SVGEGT. The CDR3 is made up of 16 amino acids. As DNA, the CDR3 is TGTGCCAGCAGTTCGGGACTAGCGGGGGGGATAGAGACCCAGTACTTC. It yields the protein CASSSGLAGGIETQYF.

The CDR3 DNA is TGCGCCAGCACCTCCAGCGGGGGGGCCACAGATACGCAGTATTTT. Translated: CASTSSGGATDTQYF. V gene TRBV5-1 combines with J gene TRBJ2-3; 10 bases are shared with TRBD2. This CDR3 is built from 15 residues. The germline V gene encodes CDR1 SGHRS and CDR2 YFSETQ. Trimming at V came to 6 bases and at J to 2 bases, leaving 6 bases not matched to a gene.

The rearrangement uses TRBV27 and TRBJ2-7; 8 bases map to TRBD2. Germline CDR1 is MNHEY and CDR2 is SMNVEV (reference sequence). Trimming at V came to 4 bases and at J to 1 base, leaving 9 bases not matched to a gene. This CDR3 has 16 amino acids. The CDR3 nucleotides read TGTGCCAGCAGTTCTGAACCGGGACTAGAATCCTACGAGCAGTACTTC. Encoded protein: CASSSEPGLESYEQYF.

The chain has TRBV5-1 and TRBJ2-6; D is perhaps TRBD1 (6 bases). V was cut by 7 bases and J by 8 bases, with 10 bases left in between. Germline CDR1 and CDR2: SGHRS and YFSETQ. This CDR3 is built from 12 residues. The CDR3 is CASLGATNVLTF. CDR3 sequence (DNA): TGCGCCAGCTTGGGGGCAACCAACGTCCTGACTTTC.

CDR3 loop: CASKRGGRDIQYF. CDR3 nucleotides: TGTGCCAGCAAGCGAGGGGGCCGGGACATTCAGTACTTC. This chain uses TRBV27 with TRBJ2-4; 7 bases map to TRBD1. Germline trimming cut 7 bases from V and 8 bases from J; bases unmatched to any gene: 8. Germline-derived CDR1 and CDR2 are MNHEY and SMNVEV (reference sequence). The CDR3 sequence is 13 residues long.

V gene TRBV11-2 combines with J gene TRBJ1-4; 10 positions match TRBD1. CDR1 and CDR2 from the germline V gene are SGHAT and FQNNGV. The J segment lost 6 bases and the V segment lost 4 bases, leaving 5 bases of the junction unmatched. This CDR3 spans 15 amino acids. CDR3 protein: CASSSVGTGDEKLFF. CDR3 nucleotide sequence: TGTGCCAGCAGCTCAGTTGGGACAGGGGATGAAAAACTGTTTTTT.

The J gene is TRBJ2-1, the V gene TRBV27; 7 bases are a match to TRBD2. The CDR3 runs 13 residues. Germline CDR1 is MNHEY and CDR2 is SMNVEV (reference sequence). The ends lost 8 bases at V and 8 bases at J; junction bases unmatched: 9. The chain's CDR3 is CASVPGGFDEQFF. The CDR3 DNA follows: TGTGCCAGCGTACCGGGGGGTTTCGATGAGCAGTTCTTC.

The V call is TRBV18, the J call TRBJ2-6; D perhaps matches TRBD1 (6 bases). V was shortened by 1 base and J by 4 bases, with 20 bases between the two germline ends. Germline CDR1 is KGHSH and CDR2 is LQKENI. The CDR3 loop spans 19 amino acids. The CDR3 nucleotides read TGTGCCAGCTCACCACGGCAGACAGGATCGCTCGGGGGGGCCAACGTCCTGACTTTC. Amino acid sequence: CASSPRQTGSLGGANVLTF.

A single count supports this clone. This same CDR3 is encoded by further DNA sequences in the sample. The J gene is TRBJ2-5, the V gene TRBV5-1; D unclear. There are 11 residues in the CDR3. The germline V gene encodes CDR1 SGHRS and CDR2 YFSETQ. V lost 3 bases and J lost 2, with 2 bases in between. CDR3 in amino acids: CASSSQETQYF. For the CDR3, the DNA is TGCGCCAGCAGCTCACAAGAGACCCAGTACTTC. The entire variable domain, with the rest obtained from reference TRBV5-1 and TRBJ2-5, is as follows: KAGVTQTPRYLIKTRGQQVTLSCSPISGHRSVSWYQQTPGQGLQFLFEYFSETQRNKGNFPGRFSGRQFSNSRSEMNVSTLELGDSALYLCASSSQETQYFGPGTRLLVL.

The gene calls are TRBV10-2 and TRBJ1-1; TRBD1 aligns across 8 bases. This CDR3 region has 12 residues. The J segment lost 3 bases and the V segment lost 10 bases, leaving 4 bases of the junction unmatched. Germline lookup yields CDR1 WSHSY and CDR2 SAAADI. CDR3 sequence reads: CATLTGDTEAFF. CDR3 coding DNA: TGCGCCACCCTGACAGGGGACACTGAAGCTTTCTTT.

The chain combines TRBV10-3 with TRBJ2-2; tentative D call: TRBD1 (8 bases). The V end lost 6 bases, the J end lost 1 base, and 12 bases lay between the germline ends. The CDR3 covers 15 residues. Germline CDR1 is ENHRY and CDR2 is SYGVKD. The CDR3 DNA reads as TGTGCCATCAGGGGAGGGACAGGGAACACCGGGGAGCTGTTTTTT. As protein: CAIRGGTGNTGELFF.

This clone showed up just once. The chain joins TRBV19 to TRBJ1-2; a weak D match, TRBD1 (5 bases). V was shortened by 9 bases and J by 0 bases, with 11 bases between the two germline ends. Germline lookup yields CDR1 LNHDA and CDR2 SQIVND (reference sequence). CDR3 size: 13 residues. The CDR3 nucleotides read TGTGCCAGCTCACAGGTAGCTAACTATGGCTACACCTTC. The encoded protein is CASSQVANYGYTF.

The V gene is TRBV5-1, the J gene TRBJ2-5; no definite D call. From germline, CDR1 is SGHRS and CDR2 YFSETQ. V lost 4 bases to trimming and J lost 2 bases, with 6 bases between them. This CDR3 is built from 12 residues. The CDR3 sequence: CASSKLQETQYF. CDR3 nucleotide sequence: TGCGCCAGCAGCAAACTACAAGAGACCCAGTACTTC.